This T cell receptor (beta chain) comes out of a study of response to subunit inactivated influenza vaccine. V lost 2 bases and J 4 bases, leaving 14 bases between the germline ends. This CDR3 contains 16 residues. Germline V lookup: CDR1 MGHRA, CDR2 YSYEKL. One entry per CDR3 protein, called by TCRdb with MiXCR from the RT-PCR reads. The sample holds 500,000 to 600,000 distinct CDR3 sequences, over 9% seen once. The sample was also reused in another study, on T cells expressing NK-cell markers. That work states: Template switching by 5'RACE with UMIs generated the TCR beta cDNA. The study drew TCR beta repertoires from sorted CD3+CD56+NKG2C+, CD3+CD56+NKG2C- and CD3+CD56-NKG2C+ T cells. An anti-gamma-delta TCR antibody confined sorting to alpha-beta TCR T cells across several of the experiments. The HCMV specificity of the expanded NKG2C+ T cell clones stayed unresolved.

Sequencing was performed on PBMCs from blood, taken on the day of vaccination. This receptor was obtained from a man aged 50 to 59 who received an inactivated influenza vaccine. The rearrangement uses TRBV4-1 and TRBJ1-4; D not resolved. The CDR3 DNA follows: TGCGCCAGCAGCCAACGTGGCTTCCCAGATAATGAAAAACTGTTTTTT. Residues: CASSQRGFPDNEKLFF.